The next 29 T cell receptor beta chains were all read from a single sample in a study of blood T cell repertoires in COVID-19. Produced via immunoSEQ multiplex PCR; TCRdb's table is partial and in-frame only. The table shows approximately 110,000 clones, with around 80% occurring only once. The sequenced sample consisted of peripheral blood. All receptors come from a man aged 65 to 79 with active or convalescent COVID-19.

This chain connects TRBV11-2 to TRBJ2-2; perhaps TRBD2 as D (7 bases). The germline V gene encodes CDR1 SGHAT and CDR2 FQNNGV. With 6 bases removed from V and 7 bases from J, the gap between germline ends came to 18 bases. The CDR3 is made up of 15 amino acids. Here the CDR3 DNA reads TGTGCCAGCAGAGCTTTGGGGGGGCGTGTCGGGGAGCTGTTTTTT. Protein sequence: CASRALGGRVGELFF.

The rearrangement links TRBV5-5 to TRBJ2-5, with 8 positions matching TRBD2. Per the germline V gene, CDR1 is SGHKS and CDR2 is YYEKEE (reference sequence). Trimming cost V 2 bases and J 5 bases; bases outside gene matches: 8. This CDR3 spans 15 amino acids. This CDR3 is CASSFRGLVRETQYF. For the CDR3, the DNA is TGTGCCAGCAGCTTTCGGGGACTAGTGCGTGAGACCCAGTACTTC.

The chain employs TRBV6-6 and TRBJ2-7; D remains ambiguous. CDR1 is MNHNY, CDR2 SVGAGI, per germline (reference sequence). This CDR3 spans 14 amino acids. Deletions cut 7 bases from V and 2 bases from J, with 15 bases between. CDR3 DNA: TGTGCCAGCACCCCGAGCGCCGGTACCTACGAGCAGTACTTC. It is translated as CASTPSAGTYEQYF.

The chain employs TRBV6-1 and TRBJ1-6; TRBD1 might be the D (6 bases). The ends were cut back, 1 base at V and 1 base at J, with 17 bases in the middle. CDR1 is MNHNS and CDR2 is SASEGT in the germline V gene. The CDR3 has 19 amino acids. In DNA form, the CDR3 reads TGTGCCAGCAGTGAAGGATTTCCAGGGGTTACATCCTATAATTCACCCCTCCACTTT. Protein product: CASSEGFPGVTSYNSPLHF.

This rearrangement joins TRBV7-9 to TRBJ2-1; the match to TRBD2 covers 15 bases. V shed 4 bases, J shed 10 bases, and the junction held 8 bases outside the gene matches. The CDR3 has 16 amino acids. In germline, CDR1 is SEHNR, CDR2 FQNEAQ (reference sequence). CDR3 sequence reads: CASSSPGLAGGHEQFF. CDR3 bases: TGTGCCAGCAGCTCCCCGGGACTAGCGGGGGGTCACGAGCAGTTCTTC.

As to this clone: The junction shows a germline mismatch at one end, possibly a read error. V is TRBV29-1 and J is TRBJ1-2; D gene unclear. The CDR3 totals 15 residues. CDR1 is SQVTM and CDR2 is ANQGSEA in the germline V gene. CDR3 nucleotide sequence: TGCAGCGCTGAATACCGCGGGCCTACTTCAAACGGCTACACCTTC. Translated, it gives CSAEYRGPTSNGYTF. Combining the CDR3 with reference TRBV29-1 and TRBJ1-2 gives the whole variable domain SAVISQKPSRDICQRGTSLTIQCQVDSQVTMMFWYRQQPGQSLTLIATANQGSEATYESGFVIDKFPISRPNLTFSTLTVSNMSPEDSSIYLCSAEYRGPTSNGYTFGSGTRLTVV.

This chain uses TRBV28 with TRBJ1-1; 7 bases are shared with TRBD1. Germline V gene lookup returns CDR1 MDHEN and CDR2 SYDVKM. J lost 11 bases, V lost 8 bases, and 14 bases had no gene match. There are 13 residues in the CDR3. CDR3 amino acids: CASDPRTGHRAFF. In DNA, the CDR3 is TGTGCCAGCGACCCCAGGACAGGACATCGGGCTTTCTTT.

The chain links TRBV5-1 to TRBJ1-6, with D perhaps TRBD1 (6 bases). The CDR3 runs to 15 residues. V lost 0 bases and J 10 bases, leaving 14 bases between the germline ends. The V gene's germline CDR1 is SGHRS and CDR2 YFSETQ. CDR3 sequence: CASSLVTRGESPLHF. The CDR3 DNA reads as TGCGCCAGCAGCTTGGTAACCAGGGGTGAATCACCCCTCCACTTT. The complete variable domain, with remaining parts taken from reference TRBV5-1 and TRBJ1-6, reads KAGVTQTPRYLIKTRGQQVTLSCSPISGHRSVSWYQQTPGQGLQFLFEYFSETQRNKGNFPGRFSGRQFSNSRSEMNVSTLELGDSALYLCASSLVTRGESPLHFGNGTRLTVT.

The chain recombines TRBV9 with TRBJ2-7, with 12 bases lining up with TRBD1. The J segment lost 5 bases and the V segment lost 2 bases, leaving 2 bases of the junction unmatched. The CDR3 is made up of 14 amino acids. Germline lookup yields CDR1 SGDLS and CDR2 YYNGEE. CDR3 coding DNA: TGTGCCAGCAGCGTGGGACAGGGGGCCCACGAGCAGTACTTC. Translation gives CASSVGQGAHEQYF.

The V call is TRBV28, the J call TRBJ1-2, with D possibly matching TRBD1 (5 bases). V was pared by 3 bases and J by 7 bases, with 6 bases between. Germline V gene sequence: CDR1 MDHEN, CDR2 SYDVKM. The CDR3 spans 11 residues. CDR3 nucleotides: TGTGCCAGCAGTTTCAGGGTTGGCTACACCTTC. It is translated as CASSFRVGYTF.

This clone has a single count. The chain employs TRBV5-1 and TRBJ2-1, with D maybe TRBD2 (5 bases). The germline V gene has CDR1 SGHRS and CDR2 YFSETQ. The V gene lost 0 bases and the J gene lost 5 bases, with 9 bases spanning the gap. CDR3 length: 14 amino acids. CDR3 residues: CASSLGSSDNEQFF. CDR3 nucleotides: TGCGCCAGCAGCTTGGGGAGTAGCGACAATGAGCAGTTCTTC.

This clone came up once. This CDR3 reads CASSLWTGSNETQYF. In nucleotides, the CDR3 is TGTGCCAGCAGCTTGTGGACAGGGTCTAATGAGACCCAGTACTTC. The chain recombines TRBV7-3 with TRBJ2-5; 8 bases match TRBD1. Germline V gene data show CDR1 as SGHTA and CDR2 as FQGTGA. Trimming cost V 3 bases and J 5 bases; bases outside gene matches: 8. CDR3 length equals 15 residues.

This clone appeared a few times. This chain uses TRBV7-2 with TRBJ2-2; D gene unclear. Between the trimmed V and J ends, which lost 1 base and 1 base, there was a span of 4 bases. The CDR3 is made up of 14 amino acids. Looked up from germline, CDR1 is SGHTA and CDR2 is FQGNSA. The DNA of the CDR3 is TGTGCCAGCAGCTTAGGACAGAACACCGGGGAGCTGTTTTTT. Amino acid sequence: CASSLGQNTGELFF.

The chain has TRBV5-1 and TRBJ1-1; unclear D gene. CDR1 is SGHRS, CDR2 YFSETQ, per germline. Trimming removed 1 base at V and 4 bases at J, with 14 bases between. The CDR3 totals 15 residues. The CDR3 DNA follows: TGCGCCAGCAGCTTGTATGGGGAGCCTGGCACTGAAGCTTTCTTT. This encodes CASSLYGEPGTEAFF.

This clone occurred once. This sequence joins TRBV6-6 and TRBJ1-1, with 10 bases matching TRBD1. In germline, CDR1 is MNHNY, CDR2 SVGAGI (reference sequence). J was trimmed by 5 bases and V by 6 bases; bases with no gene match: 6. The CDR3 contains 14 residues. CDR3 residues: CASRTWDRGTEAFF. The CDR3 coding sequence is TGTGCCAGCAGGACATGGGACAGGGGAACTGAAGCTTTCTTT.

This clone was seen only once. The rearrangement links TRBV5-1 to TRBJ1-1; D gene ambiguous. The V gene's germline CDR1 is SGHRS and CDR2 YFSETQ. Trimming cost V 4 bases and J 0 bases, with 13 bases left between them. This CDR3 is 15 amino acids long. CDR3 coding DNA: TGCGCCAGCAGCCTCTTCGGAGGGATGAACACTGAAGCTTTCTTT. It codes for CASSLFGGMNTEAFF.

The rearrangement uses TRBV5-5 and TRBJ1-1, with a possible D match to TRBD1 (6 bases). The germline gives CDR1 SGHKS, CDR2 YYEKEE (reference sequence). The CDR3 runs 15 residues. Trimming left V 0 bases short and J 4 bases short, with 13 bases between. CDR3 DNA sequence: TGTGCCAGCAGCTTGGAGGGGGGGAAGAGCACTGAAGCTTTCTTT. Amino acid sequence: CASSLEGGKSTEAFF.

V usage is TRBV11-2 and J usage is TRBJ1-2, with 7 positions matching TRBD1. V was pared by 2 bases and J by 8 bases, with 8 bases of the junction left unmatched. The CDR3 covers 14 residues. The germline gives CDR1 SGHAT, CDR2 FQNNGV. The CDR3 coding sequence is TGTGCCAGCAGCTTATTTGTGACAGGGCAAGGCTACACCTTC. It yields the protein CASSLFVTGQGYTF.

The sample holds a few counts of this clone. V gene TRBV7-8 combines with J gene TRBJ1-5; D remains ambiguous. This CDR3 spans 14 amino acids. Germline V CDR1 and CDR2: SGHVS, FQNEAQ. V lost 0 bases to trimming and J lost 5 bases, with 8 bases between them. This chain's CDR3 is CASSLALRDQPQHF. In nucleotides, the CDR3 is TGTGCCAGCAGCTTAGCCCTCCGTGATCAGCCCCAGCATTTT. Combining the CDR3 with reference TRBV7-8 and TRBJ1-5 gives the whole variable domain GAGVSQSPRYKVAKRGQDVALRCDPISGHVSLFWYQQALGQGPEFLTYFQNEAQLDKSGLPSDRFFAERPEGSVSTLKIQRTQQEDSAVYLCASSLALRDQPQHFGDGTRLSIL.

The gene calls are TRBV2 and TRBJ2-5; D is uncertain. This CDR3 is 13 amino acids long. Germline V gives CDR1 SNHLY, CDR2 FYNNEI. The V end was cut by 4 bases, the J end by 0 bases, with 6 bases between. CDR3 amino acids: CASSVEYQETQYF. CDR3 nucleotide sequence: TGTGCCAGCAGTGTTGAGTACCAAGAGACCCAGTACTTC.

This clone occurred once. The rearrangement links TRBV7-2 to TRBJ1-2; 11 bases are a match to TRBD1. From germline, CDR1 is SGHTA and CDR2 FQGNSA. The CDR3 is 15 amino acids. V lost 1 base to trimming and J lost 4 bases; unmatched junction nucleotides: 2. The DNA of the CDR3 is TGTGCCAGCAGCTTAGATGGGACAGGGGGCTATGGCTACACCTTC. Protein sequence: CASSLDGTGGYGYTF.

The V call is TRBV9, the J call TRBJ2-2; tentatively, D is TRBD1 (6 bases). Trimming removed 4 bases at V and 5 bases at J, with 15 bases between. The CDR3 is 15 residues long. Looked up from germline, CDR1 is SGDLS and CDR2 is YYNGEE. The CDR3 nucleotides read TGTGCCAGCAGCAGACAGCAGGGGCGTACCGGGGAGCTGTTTTTT. Its protein product is CASSRQQGRTGELFF. Complete variable domain (other parts from reference TRBV9 and TRBJ2-2): DSGVTQTPKHLITATGQRVTLRCSPRSGDLSVYWYQQSLDQGLQFLIQYYNGEERAKGNILERFSAQQFPDLHSELNLSSLELGDSALYFCASSRQQGRTGELFFGEGSRLTVL.

The chain carries TRBV5-1 and TRBJ1-2; TRBD1 agrees at 11 bases. The germline CDR1 and CDR2 sequences are SGHRS and YFSETQ. With 4 bases clipped from V and 7 bases from J, the junction kept 6 bases outside the gene matches. The CDR3 totals 14 residues. CDR3 coding DNA: TGCGCCAGCAGCGCCGGGACAGGGGGTTTTGGCTACACCTTC. As protein: CASSAGTGGFGYTF.

The chain has TRBV5-5 and TRBJ2-5, with a possible D match to TRBD2 (5 bases). The germline CDR1 and CDR2 sequences are SGHKS and YYEKEE (reference sequence). V dropped 2 bases and J dropped 0 bases, with 11 bases sitting between them. CDR3 length: 15 amino acids. The CDR3 loop reads CASSFRGGNQETQYF. The CDR3 bases are TGTGCCAGCAGCTTCCGTGGAGGTAACCAAGAGACCCAGTACTTC.

The chain couples TRBV7-2 to TRBJ1-5; no reliable D call. Germline V gene sequence: CDR1 SGHTA, CDR2 FQGNSA. Trimming shortened V by 3 bases and J by 4 bases, and 7 bases separated the two germline ends. This CDR3 comprises 13 residues. CDR3 loop: CASSFGFNQPQHF. The CDR3 DNA follows: TGTGCCAGCAGCTTCGGGTTTAATCAGCCCCAGCATTTT.

The rearrangement joins TRBV18 to TRBJ1-5, with a weak D call TRBD1 (6 bases). CDR3 length equals 14 residues. Germline V gene data show CDR1 as KGHSH and CDR2 as LQKENI. V lost 6 bases and J 6 bases, leaving 15 bases between the germline ends. The CDR3 DNA reads TGTGCCAGCTCGTACACAGGGTTAGGTCAGCCCCAGCATTTT. As protein: CASSYTGLGQPQHF.

The gene calls are TRBV5-1 and TRBJ2-1; a possible D gene is TRBD2 (5 bases). The V and J ends lost 5 bases and 6 bases respectively, with 12 bases between them. This CDR3 has 13 residues. Germline V lookup: CDR1 SGHRS, CDR2 YFSETQ. This chain's CDR3 is CASSSGSTNEQFF. The CDR3, as DNA: TGCGCCAGCAGTTCGGGATCCACCAATGAGCAGTTCTTC.

The chain employs TRBV27 and TRBJ1-1; maybe TRBD1 (5 bases). CDR1 is MNHEY and CDR2 is SMNVEV in the germline V gene (reference sequence). The V gene lost 2 bases and the J gene lost 4 bases, with 8 bases spanning the gap. CDR3 length: 13 amino acids. CDR3: CASSLVRATEAFF. CDR3 nucleotide sequence: TGTGCCAGCAGTTTAGTCAGGGCCACTGAAGCTTTCTTT.

The rearrangement links TRBV20-1 to TRBJ2-2; no clear D gene. The ends were cut back, 3 bases at V and 1 base at J, with 9 bases in the middle. This CDR3 comprises 14 residues. CDR1 is DFQATT, CDR2 SNEGSKA, per germline (reference sequence). The CDR3 sequence is CSASARLNTGELFF. CDR3 sequence (DNA): TGCAGTGCTAGTGCCAGGTTGAACACCGGGGAGCTGTTTTTT.